This T cell receptor (beta chain) was identified during a study of Graves' ophthalmopathy and Graves' hyperthyroidism. General study points: Appearing in blood as well were most expanded thyroid clonotypes above 0.001 frequency.

Disease in donors with ophthalmopathy had moderate-to-severe activity, CAS ≥3, NOSPECS ≥4 and under 3 months' duration. For repertoire sequencing, the TCR beta CDR3 regions were amplified from RNA transcripts. HTBI primers served in a first-round RT-PCR, which a second-round multiplex PCR followed. TCRdb called the multiplex PCR reads again in MiXCR, with one record for every CDR3 protein. Of hundreds of thousands of distinct CDR3 sequences in the sample, about 38% are singletons; the top ten hold more than 3%. As to this clonotype: The antigen remains unidentified.

V was shortened by 3 bases and J by 6 bases, with 14 bases between the two germline ends. Germline lookup yields CDR1 MGHDK and CDR2 SYGVNS. This CDR3 contains 14 residues. Source material: peripheral blood. The genes are TRBV25-1 and TRBJ1-1, with a possible D match to TRBD1 (5 bases). The TCR originated in an adult man with Graves' ophthalmopathy. As DNA, the CDR3 is TGTGCCAGCAGTGACAGGGCCCTAGGTGCTGAAGCTTTCTTT. It yields the protein CASSDRALGAEAFF.